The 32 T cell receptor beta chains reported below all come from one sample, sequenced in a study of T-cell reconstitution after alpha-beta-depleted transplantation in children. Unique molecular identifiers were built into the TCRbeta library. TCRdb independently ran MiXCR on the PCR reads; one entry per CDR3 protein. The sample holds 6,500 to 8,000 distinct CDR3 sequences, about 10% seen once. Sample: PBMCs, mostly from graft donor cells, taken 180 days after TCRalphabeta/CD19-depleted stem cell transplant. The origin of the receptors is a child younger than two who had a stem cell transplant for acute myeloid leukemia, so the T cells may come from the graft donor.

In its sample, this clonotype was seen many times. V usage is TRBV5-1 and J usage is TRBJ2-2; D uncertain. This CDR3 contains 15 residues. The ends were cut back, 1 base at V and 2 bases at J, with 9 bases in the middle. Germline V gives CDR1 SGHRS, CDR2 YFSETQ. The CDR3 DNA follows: TGCGCCAGCAGCTTGCCGTCAGCTAACACCGGGGAGCTGTTTTTT. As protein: CASSLPSANTGELFF.

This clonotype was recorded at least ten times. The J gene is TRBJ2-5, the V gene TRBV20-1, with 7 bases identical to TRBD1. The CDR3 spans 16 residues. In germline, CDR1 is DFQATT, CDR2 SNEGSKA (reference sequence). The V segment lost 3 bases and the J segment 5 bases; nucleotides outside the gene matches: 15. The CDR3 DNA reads TGCAGTGCTAGGGGGTTAGAGGGGGCGATCGTGGAGACCCAGTACTTC. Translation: CSARGLEGAIVETQYF.

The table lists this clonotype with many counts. CDR3 protein: CASSPPSRPAYEQYF. The DNA for the CDR3 is TGCGCCAGCAGTCCTCCGTCGCGGCCGGCCTACGAGCAGTACTTC. The J gene is TRBJ2-7, the V gene TRBV4-1; D uncertain. Per the germline V gene, CDR1 is MGHRA and CDR2 is YSYEKL. Trimming took 6 bases from V and 2 from J, leaving 17 bases between them. CDR3 length: 15 amino acids.

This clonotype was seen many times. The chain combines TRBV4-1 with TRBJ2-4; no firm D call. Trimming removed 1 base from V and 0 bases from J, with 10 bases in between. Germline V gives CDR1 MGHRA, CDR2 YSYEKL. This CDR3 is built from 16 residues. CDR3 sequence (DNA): TGCGCCAGCAGCCAAGGCCTCCGGGTAGCCAAAAACATTCAGTACTTC. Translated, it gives CASSQGLRVAKNIQYF.

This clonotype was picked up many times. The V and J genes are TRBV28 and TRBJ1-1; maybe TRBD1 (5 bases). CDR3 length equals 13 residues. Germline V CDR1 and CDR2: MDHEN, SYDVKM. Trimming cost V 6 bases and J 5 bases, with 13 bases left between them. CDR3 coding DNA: TGTGCCAGCAGCCCCTCCCGACAGACTGAAGCTTTCTTT. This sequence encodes CASSPSRQTEAFF.

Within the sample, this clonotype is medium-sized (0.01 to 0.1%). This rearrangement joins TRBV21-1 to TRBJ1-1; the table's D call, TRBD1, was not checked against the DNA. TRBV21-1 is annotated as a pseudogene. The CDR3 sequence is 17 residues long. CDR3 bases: TGTGCCAGCAGCAAAGGGGCGACAGACCTGGTGGGAACTGAAGCTTTCTTT. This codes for CASSKGATDLVGTEAFF.

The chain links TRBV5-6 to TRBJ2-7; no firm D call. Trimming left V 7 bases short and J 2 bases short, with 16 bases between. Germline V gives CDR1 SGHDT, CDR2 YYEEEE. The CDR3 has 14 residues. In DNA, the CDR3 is TGTGCCAGCGGCTCCGGGCCAACCCCCTACGAGCAGTACTTC. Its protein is CASGSGPTPYEQYF.

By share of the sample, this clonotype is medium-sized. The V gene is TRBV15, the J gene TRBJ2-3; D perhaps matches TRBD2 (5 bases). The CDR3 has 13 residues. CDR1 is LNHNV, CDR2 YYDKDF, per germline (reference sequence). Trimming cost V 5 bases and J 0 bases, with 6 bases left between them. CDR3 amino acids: CATSGGSTDTQYF. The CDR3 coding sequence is TGTGCCACCAGCGGCGGGAGCACAGATACGCAGTATTTT.

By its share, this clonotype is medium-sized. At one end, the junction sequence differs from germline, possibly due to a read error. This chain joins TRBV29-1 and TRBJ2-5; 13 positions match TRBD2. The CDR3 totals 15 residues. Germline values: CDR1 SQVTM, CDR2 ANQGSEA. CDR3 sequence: CSVEGLAGVVETQYF. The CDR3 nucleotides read TGCAGCGTCGAAGGACTAGCGGGAGTTGTGGAGACCCAGTACTTC.

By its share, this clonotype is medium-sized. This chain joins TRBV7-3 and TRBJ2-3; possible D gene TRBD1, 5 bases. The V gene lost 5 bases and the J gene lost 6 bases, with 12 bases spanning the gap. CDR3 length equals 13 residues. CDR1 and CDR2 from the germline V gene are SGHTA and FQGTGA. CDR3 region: CASSPSNRDTQYF. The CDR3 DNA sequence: TGTGCCAGCAGCCCCTCCAACAGGGATACGCAGTATTTT.

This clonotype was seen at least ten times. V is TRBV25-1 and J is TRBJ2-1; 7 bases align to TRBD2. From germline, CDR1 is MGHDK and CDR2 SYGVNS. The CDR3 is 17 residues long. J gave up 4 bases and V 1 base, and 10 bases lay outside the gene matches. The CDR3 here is CASSELGGGKGYNEQFF. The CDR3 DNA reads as TGTGCCAGCAGTGAATTGGGGGGGGGGAAAGGGTACAATGAGCAGTTCTTC.

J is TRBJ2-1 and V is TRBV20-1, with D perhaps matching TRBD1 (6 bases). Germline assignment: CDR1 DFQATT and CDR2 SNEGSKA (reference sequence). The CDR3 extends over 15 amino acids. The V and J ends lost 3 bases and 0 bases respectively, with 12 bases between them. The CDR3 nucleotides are TGCAGTGCTAGGCCCCTGACAGGCTCCTACAATGAGCAGTTCTTC. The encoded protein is CSARPLTGSYNEQFF.

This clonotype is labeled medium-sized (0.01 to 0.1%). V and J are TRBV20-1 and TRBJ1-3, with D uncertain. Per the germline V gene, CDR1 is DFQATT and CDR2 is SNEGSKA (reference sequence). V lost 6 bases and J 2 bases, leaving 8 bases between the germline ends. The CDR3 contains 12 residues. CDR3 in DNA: TGCAGTGCGGCAACTCCTGGAAACACCATATATTTT. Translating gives CSAATPGNTIYF.

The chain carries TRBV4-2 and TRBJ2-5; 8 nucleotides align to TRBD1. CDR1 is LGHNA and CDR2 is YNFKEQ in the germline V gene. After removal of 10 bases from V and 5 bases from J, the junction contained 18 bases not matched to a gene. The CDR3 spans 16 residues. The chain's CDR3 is CAMSAGPQGARETQYF. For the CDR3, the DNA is TGTGCCATGAGCGCGGGTCCGCAGGGGGCCCGGGAGACCCAGTACTTC.

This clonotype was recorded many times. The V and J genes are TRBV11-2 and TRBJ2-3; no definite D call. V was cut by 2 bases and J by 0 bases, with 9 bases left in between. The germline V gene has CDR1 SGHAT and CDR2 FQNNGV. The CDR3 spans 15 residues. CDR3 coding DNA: TGTGCCAGCAGCTTAATGGGCGGAAGCACAGATACGCAGTATTTT. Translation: CASSLMGGSTDTQYF.

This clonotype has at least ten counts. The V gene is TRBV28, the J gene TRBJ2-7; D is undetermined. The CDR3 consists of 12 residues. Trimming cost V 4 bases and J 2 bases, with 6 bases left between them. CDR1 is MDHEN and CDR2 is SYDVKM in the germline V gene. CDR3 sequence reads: CASSSVAYEQYF. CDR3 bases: TGTGCCAGCAGTTCCGTAGCCTACGAGCAGTACTTC.

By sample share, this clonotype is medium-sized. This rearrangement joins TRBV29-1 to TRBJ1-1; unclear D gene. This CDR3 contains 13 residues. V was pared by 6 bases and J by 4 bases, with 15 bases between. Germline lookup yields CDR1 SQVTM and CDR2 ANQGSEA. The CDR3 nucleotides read TGCAGCGTGGATTGGAAGGGTGGCACTGAAGCTTTCTTT. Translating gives CSVDWKGGTEAFF.

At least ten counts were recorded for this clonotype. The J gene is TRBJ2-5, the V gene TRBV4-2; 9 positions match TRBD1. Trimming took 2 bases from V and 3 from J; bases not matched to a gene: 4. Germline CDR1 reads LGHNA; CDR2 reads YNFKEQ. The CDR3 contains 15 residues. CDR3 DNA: TGTGCCAGCAGCCAAATGGACAGGGGCGAAGAGACCCAGTACTTC. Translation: CASSQMDRGEETQYF.

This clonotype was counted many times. CDR3 in amino acids: CASSLMGTGRFYEQYF. The CDR3 nucleotides are TGTGCCAGCAGCTTAATGGGGACAGGGAGGTTCTACGAGCAGTACTTC. This chain uses TRBV7-3 with TRBJ2-7; the match to TRBD1 covers 9 bases. CDR3 length: 16 residues. CDR1 and CDR2 from the germline V gene are SGHTA and FQGTGA. The V segment lost 1 base and the J segment 3 bases; nucleotides outside the gene matches: 7.

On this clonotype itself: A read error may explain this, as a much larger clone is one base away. The CDR3 nucleotides read TGTGCCAGCAGTCGCGGGTGGCGGGGGTACAATGAGCAGTTCTTC. Protein: CASSRGWRGYNEQFF. J is TRBJ2-1 and V is TRBV28; 7 bases are a match to TRBD2. The CDR3 contains 15 residues. J gave up 4 bases and V 5 bases, and 8 bases lay outside the gene matches. Germline lookup yields CDR1 MDHEN and CDR2 SYDVKM.

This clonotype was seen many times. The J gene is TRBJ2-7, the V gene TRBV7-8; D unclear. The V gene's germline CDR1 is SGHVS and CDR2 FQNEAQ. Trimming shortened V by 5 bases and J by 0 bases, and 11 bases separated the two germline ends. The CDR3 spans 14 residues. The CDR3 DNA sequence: TGTGCCAGCAGCAGGGCCCTCTACTCCTACGAGCAGTACTTC. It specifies CASSRALYSYEQYF.

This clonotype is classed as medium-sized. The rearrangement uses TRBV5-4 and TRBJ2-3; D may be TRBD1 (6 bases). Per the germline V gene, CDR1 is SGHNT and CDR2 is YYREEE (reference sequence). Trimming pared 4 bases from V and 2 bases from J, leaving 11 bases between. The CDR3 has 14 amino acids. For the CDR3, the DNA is TGTGCCAGCAGCCTACAGGGTTTCACAGATACGCAGTATTTT. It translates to CASSLQGFTDTQYF.

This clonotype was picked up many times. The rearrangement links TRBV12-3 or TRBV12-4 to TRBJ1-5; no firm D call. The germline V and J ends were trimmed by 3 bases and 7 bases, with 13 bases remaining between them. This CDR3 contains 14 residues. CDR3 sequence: CASSFFTEAQPQHF. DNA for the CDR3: TGTGCCAGCAGTTTTTTTACTGAGGCCCAGCCCCAGCATTTT.

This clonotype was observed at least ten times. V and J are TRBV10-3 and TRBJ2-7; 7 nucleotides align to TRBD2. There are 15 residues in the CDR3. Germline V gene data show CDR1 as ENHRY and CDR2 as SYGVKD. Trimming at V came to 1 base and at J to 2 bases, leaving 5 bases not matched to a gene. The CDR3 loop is CAISELASGTYEQYF. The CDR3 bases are TGTGCCATCAGTGAGTTGGCTAGCGGTACCTACGAGCAGTACTTC.

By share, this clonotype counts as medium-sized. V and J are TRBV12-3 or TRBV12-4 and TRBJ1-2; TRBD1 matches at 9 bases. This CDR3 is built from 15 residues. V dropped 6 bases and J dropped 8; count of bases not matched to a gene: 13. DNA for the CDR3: TGTGCCAGCAGACCCTCCGGACAGGGGCGCTCGGGCTACACCTTC. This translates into CASRPSGQGRSGYTF.

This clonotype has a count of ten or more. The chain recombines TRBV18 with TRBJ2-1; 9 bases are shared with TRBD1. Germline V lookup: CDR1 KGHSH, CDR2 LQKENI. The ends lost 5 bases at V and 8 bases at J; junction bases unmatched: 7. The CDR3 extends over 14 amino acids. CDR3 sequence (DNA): TGTGCCAGCTCAGGGTTCCGACAGGGGGATGAGCAGTTCTTC. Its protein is CASSGFRQGDEQFF.

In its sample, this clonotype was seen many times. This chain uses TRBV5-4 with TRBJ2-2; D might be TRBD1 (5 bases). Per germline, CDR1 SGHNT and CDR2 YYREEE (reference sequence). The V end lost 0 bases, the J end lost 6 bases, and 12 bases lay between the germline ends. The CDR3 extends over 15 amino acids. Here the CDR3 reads CASSLGRVGSGELFF. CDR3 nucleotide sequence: TGTGCCAGCAGCTTGGGCAGGGTAGGGTCCGGGGAGCTGTTTTTT.

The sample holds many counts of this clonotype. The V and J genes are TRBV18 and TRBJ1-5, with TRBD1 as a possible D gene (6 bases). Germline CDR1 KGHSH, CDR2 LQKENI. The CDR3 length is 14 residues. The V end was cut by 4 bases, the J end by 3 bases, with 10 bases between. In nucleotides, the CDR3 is TGTGCCAGCTCACGACAGGAGGACAATCAGCCCCAGCATTTT. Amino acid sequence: CASSRQEDNQPQHF.

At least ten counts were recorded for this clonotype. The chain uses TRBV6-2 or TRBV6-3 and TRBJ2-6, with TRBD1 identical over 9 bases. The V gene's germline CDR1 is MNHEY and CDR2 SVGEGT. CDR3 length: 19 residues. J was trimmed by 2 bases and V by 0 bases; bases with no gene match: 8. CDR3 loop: CASSYSQGQGLTGANVLTF. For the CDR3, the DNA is TGTGCCAGCAGTTACTCCCAGGGACAGGGATTAACTGGGGCCAACGTCCTGACTTTC.

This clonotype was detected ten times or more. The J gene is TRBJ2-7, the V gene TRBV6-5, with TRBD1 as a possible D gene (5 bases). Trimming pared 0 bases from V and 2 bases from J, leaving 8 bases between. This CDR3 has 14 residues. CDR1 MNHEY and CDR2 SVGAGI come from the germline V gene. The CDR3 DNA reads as TGTGCCAGCAGTTACTCTAGGGGCACCTACGAGCAGTACTTC. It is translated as CASSYSRGTYEQYF.

The CDR3 here is CASSKLGSGQNNEQYF. The CDR3 DNA is TGTGCCAGCAGCAAATTGGGCTCGGGACAGAACAACGAGCAGTACTTC. The V call is TRBV21-1, the J call TRBJ2-7; the DNA was not used to check the table's D call, TRBD1. TRBV21-1 has pseudogene status. This CDR3 comprises 16 residues.

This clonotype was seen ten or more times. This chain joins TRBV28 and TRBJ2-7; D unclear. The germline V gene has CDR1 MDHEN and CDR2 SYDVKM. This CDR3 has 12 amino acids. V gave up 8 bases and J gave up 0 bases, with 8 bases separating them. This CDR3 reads CASGSISYEQYF. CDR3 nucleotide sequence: TGTGCCAGCGGTTCTATCTCCTACGAGCAGTACTTC.